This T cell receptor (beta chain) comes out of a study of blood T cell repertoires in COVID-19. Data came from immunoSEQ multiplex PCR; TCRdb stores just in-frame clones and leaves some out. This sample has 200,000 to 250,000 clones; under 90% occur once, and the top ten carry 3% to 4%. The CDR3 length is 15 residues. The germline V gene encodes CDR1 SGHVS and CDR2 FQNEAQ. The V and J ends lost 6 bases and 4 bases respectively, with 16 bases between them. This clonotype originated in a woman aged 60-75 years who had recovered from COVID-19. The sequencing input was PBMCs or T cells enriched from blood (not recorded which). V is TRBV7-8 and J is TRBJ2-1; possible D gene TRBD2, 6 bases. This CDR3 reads CASSHSGRPYNEQFF. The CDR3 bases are TGTGCCAGCAGTCATAGCGGTCGCCCTTACAATGAGCAGTTCTTC. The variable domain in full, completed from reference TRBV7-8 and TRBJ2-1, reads GAGVSQSPRYKVAKRGQDVALRCDPISGHVSLFWYQQALGQGPEFLTYFQNEAQLDKSGLPSDRFFAERPEGSVSTLKIQRTQQEDSAVYLCASSHSGRPYNEQFFGPGTRLTVL.